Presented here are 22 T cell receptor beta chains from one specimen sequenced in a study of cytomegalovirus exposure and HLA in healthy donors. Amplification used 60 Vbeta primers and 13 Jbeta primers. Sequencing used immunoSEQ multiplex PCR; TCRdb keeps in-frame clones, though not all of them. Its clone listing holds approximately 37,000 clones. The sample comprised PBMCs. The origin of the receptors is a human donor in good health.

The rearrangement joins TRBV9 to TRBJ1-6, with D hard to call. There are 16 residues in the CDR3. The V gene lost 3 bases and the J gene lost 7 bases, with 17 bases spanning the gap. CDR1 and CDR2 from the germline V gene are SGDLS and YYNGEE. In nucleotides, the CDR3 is TGTGCCAGCAGCGAGAGGTCCGAGGGATACAATTCACCCCTCCACTTT. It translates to CASSERSEGYNSPLHF.

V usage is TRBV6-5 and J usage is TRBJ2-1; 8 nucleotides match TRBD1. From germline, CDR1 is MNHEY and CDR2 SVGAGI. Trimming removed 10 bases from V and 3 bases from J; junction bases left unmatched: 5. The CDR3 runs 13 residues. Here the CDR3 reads CATKQGVYNEQFF. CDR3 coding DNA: TGTGCCACCAAACAGGGGGTCTACAATGAGCAGTTCTTC.

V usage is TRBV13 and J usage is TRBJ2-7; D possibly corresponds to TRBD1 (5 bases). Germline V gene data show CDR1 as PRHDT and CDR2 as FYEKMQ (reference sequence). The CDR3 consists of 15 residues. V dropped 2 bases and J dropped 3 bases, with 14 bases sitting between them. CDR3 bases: TGTGCCAGCAGCTTAATGCCCAGGGTGGGCTACGAGCAGTACTTC. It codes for CASSLMPRVGYEQYF. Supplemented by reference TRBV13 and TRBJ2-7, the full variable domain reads AAGVIQSPRHLIKEKRETATLKCYPIPRHDTVYWYQQGPGQDPQFLISFYEKMQSDKGSIPDRFSAQQFSDYHSELNMSSLELGDSALYFCASSLMPRVGYEQYFGPGTRLTVT.

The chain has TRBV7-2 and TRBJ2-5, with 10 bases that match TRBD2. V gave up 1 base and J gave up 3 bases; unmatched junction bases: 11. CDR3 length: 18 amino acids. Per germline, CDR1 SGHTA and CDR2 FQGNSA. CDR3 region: CASSLGLIAGGDKETQYF. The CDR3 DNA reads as TGTGCCAGCAGCTTAGGTCTAATAGCGGGGGGAGATAAAGAGACCCAGTACTTC.

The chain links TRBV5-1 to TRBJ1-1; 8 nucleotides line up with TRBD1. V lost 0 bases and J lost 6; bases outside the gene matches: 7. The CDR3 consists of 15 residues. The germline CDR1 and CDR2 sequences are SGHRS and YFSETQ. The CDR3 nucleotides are TGCGCCAGCAGCTTGGATGGACAGGGACCGGCTGAAGCTTTCTTT. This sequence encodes CASSLDGQGPAEAFF.

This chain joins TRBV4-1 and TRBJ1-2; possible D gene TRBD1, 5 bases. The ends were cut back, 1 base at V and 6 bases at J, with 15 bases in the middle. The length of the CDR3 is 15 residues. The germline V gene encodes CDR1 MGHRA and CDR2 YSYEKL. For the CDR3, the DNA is TGCGCCAGCAGCCAAGGTCCCAGATTGGGGCATGGCTACACCTTC. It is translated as CASSQGPRLGHGYTF.

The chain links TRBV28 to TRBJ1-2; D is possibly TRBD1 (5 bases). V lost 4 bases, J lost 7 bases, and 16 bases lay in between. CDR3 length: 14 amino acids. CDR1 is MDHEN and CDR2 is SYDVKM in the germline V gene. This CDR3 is CASSWEGPEGGYTF. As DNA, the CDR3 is TGTGCCAGCAGTTGGGAGGGGCCGGAGGGTGGCTACACCTTC.

The CDR3 here is CASSGSRQRTDTQYF. CDR3 nucleotide sequence: TGTGCCAGCAGCGGATCTCGACAGCGCACAGATACGCAGTATTTT. V is TRBV6-1 and J is TRBJ2-3, with D possibly matching TRBD1 (5 bases). The CDR3 loop spans 15 amino acids. Per germline, CDR1 MNHNS and CDR2 SASEGT. Trimming left V 6 bases short and J 1 base short, with 14 bases between.

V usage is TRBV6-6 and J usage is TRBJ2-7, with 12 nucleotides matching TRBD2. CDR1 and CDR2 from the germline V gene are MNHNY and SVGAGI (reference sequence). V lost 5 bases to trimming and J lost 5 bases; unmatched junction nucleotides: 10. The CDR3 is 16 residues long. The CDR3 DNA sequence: TGTGCCAGCAGTGGACTAGCGGGGAGACAGTCGCACGAGCAGTACTTC. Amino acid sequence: CASSGLAGRQSHEQYF.

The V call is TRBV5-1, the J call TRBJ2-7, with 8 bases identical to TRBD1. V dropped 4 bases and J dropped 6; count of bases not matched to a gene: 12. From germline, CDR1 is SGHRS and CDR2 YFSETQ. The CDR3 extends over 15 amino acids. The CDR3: CASSLGAGGHREQYF. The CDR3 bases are TGCGCCAGCAGCCTGGGGGCAGGGGGCCACCGCGAGCAGTACTTC.

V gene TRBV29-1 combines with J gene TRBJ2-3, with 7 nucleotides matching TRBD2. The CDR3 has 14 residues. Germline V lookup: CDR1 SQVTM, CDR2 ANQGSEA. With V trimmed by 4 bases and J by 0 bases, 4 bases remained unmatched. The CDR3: CSVVTGLSTDTQYF. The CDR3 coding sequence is TGCAGCGTTGTCACGGGACTAAGCACAGATACGCAGTATTTT.

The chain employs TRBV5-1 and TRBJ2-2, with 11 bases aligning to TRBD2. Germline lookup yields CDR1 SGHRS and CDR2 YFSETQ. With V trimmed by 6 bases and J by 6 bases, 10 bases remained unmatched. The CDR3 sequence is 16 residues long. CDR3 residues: CASNPGSGGAAGELFF. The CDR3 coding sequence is TGCGCCAGCAACCCAGGTAGCGGGGGGGCCGCCGGGGAGCTGTTTTTT. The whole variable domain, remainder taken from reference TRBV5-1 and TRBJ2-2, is KAGVTQTPRYLIKTRGQQVTLSCSPISGHRSVSWYQQTPGQGLQFLFEYFSETQRNKGNFPGRFSGRQFSNSRSEMNVSTLELGDSALYLCASNPGSGGAAGELFFGEGSRLTVL.

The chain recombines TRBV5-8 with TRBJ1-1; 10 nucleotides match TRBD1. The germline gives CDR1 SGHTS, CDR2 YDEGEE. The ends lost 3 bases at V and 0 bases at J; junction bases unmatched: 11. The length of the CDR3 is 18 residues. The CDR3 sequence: CASSSPTGTGAVNTEAFF. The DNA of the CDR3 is TGTGCCAGCAGCTCTCCCACCGGGACAGGGGCAGTGAACACTGAAGCTTTCTTT. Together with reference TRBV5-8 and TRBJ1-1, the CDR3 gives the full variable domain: EAGVTQSPTHLIKTRGQQATLRCSPISGHTSVYWYQQALGLGLQFLLWYDEGEERNRGNFPPRFSGRQFPNYSSELNVNALELEDSALYLCASSSPTGTGAVNTEAFFGQGTRLTVV.

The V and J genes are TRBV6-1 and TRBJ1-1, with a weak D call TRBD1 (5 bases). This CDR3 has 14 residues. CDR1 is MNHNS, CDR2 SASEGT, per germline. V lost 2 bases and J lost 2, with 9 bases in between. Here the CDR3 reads CASSESRANTEAFF. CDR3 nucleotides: TGTGCCAGCAGTGAAAGCAGGGCCAACACTGAAGCTTTCTTT.

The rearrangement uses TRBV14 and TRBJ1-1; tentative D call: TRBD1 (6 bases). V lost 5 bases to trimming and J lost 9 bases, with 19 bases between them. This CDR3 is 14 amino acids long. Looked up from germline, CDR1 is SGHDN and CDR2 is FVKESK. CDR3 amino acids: CASSLPHQRGQAFF. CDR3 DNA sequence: TGTGCCAGCAGCTTACCCCATCAGCGGGGGCAAGCTTTCTTT.

CDR3 region: CASRDSTEQYF. CDR3 nucleotides: TGTGCCAGCAGGGACAGTACCGAGCAGTACTTC. The chain couples TRBV2 to TRBJ2-7, with D possibly matching TRBD1 (6 bases). The CDR3 is 11 amino acids. Trimming took off 6 bases at V and 6 bases at J, with 9 bases between the two ends. Germline V gives CDR1 SNHLY, CDR2 FYNNEI.

The CDR3 DNA is TGTGCCAGCAGCTTGGCAGCACGGGGAGGAGAGCACGAGCAGTACTTC. This sequence encodes CASSLAARGGEHEQYF. This chain links TRBV5-6 with TRBJ2-7; possible D gene TRBD2, 6 bases. Trimming took 0 bases from V and 5 from J, leaving 18 bases between them. CDR1 is SGHDT and CDR2 is YYEEEE in the germline V gene. The CDR3 consists of 16 residues.

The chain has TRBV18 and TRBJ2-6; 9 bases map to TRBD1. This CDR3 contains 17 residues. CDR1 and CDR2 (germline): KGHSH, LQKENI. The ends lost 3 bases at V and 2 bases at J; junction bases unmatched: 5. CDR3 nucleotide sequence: TGTGCCAGCTCACCGGAACAGGGGGCGCCTGGGGCCAACGTCCTGACTTTC. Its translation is CASSPEQGAPGANVLTF.

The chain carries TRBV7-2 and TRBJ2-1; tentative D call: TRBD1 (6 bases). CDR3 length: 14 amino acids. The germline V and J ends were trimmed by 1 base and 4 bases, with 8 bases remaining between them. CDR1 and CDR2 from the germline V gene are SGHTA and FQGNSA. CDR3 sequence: CASSLGTEYNEQFF. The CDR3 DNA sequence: TGTGCCAGCAGCTTAGGGACAGAATACAATGAGCAGTTCTTC.

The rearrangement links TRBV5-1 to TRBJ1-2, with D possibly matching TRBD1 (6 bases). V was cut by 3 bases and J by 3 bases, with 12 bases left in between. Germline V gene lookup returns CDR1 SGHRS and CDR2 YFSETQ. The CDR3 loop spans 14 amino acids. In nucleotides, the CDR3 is TGCGCCAGCAGCTCAGGGGAATTGGACTATGGCTACACCTTC. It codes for CASSSGELDYGYTF. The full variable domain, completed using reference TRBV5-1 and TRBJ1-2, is KAGVTQTPRYLIKTRGQQVTLSCSPISGHRSVSWYQQTPGQGLQFLFEYFSETQRNKGNFPGRFSGRQFSNSRSEMNVSTLELGDSALYLCASSSGELDYGYTFGSGTRLTVV.

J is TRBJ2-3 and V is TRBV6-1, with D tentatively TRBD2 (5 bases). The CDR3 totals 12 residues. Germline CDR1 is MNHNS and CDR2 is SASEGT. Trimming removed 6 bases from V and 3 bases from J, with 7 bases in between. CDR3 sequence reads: CASRRTTDTQYF. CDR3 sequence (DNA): TGTGCCAGCAGGCGGACTACAGATACGCAGTATTTT.

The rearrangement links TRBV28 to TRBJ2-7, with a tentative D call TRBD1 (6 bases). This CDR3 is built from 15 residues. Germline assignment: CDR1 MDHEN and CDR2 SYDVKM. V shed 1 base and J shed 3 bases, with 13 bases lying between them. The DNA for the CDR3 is TGTGCCAGCAGTTTATCCGCGGAAGGGGGCTACGAGCAGTACTTC. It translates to CASSLSAEGGYEQYF.